The text below deals with one T cell receptor beta chain. A read error is likely, as this CDR3 ends without the conserved phenylalanine or tryptophan. This CDR3 is built from 12 residues. V dropped 2 bases and J dropped 6 bases, with 5 bases sitting between them. Per the germline V gene, CDR1 is MDHEN and CDR2 is SYDVKM. A primer in the constant region served to generate TCR beta cDNA from 450 to 650 ng of total RNA. TCR beta libraries came from three nested multiplex PCR rounds using slightly modified ARM-PCR. In the first two PCR rounds, TRBV1-TRBV30 forward primers were paired with a C-beta reverse primer, and each round lasted roughly 9 cycles. TCRdb independently ran MiXCR on the multiplex PCR reads; one entry per CDR3 protein. The repertoire includes roughly 22,000 distinct CDR3 sequences, more than 70% of them detected once, and roughly a third sits in the top ten. Unsorted bulk tissue (roughly 19-30 mg) underwent RNA and DNA co-extraction. The patients presented with primary liver carcinoma, which was managed through surgical resection. With chronic HBV infection, the patients were also treatment-naive.

The sample comes from a study of tumor-infiltrating lymphocytes in primary liver carcinoma. Study background: The study obtained roughly 3.5 to 7.13 million productive TCRbeta reads per sample, similar across tissue types.

This chain joins TRBV28 and TRBJ1-5, with D uncertain. This sequence originates from a woman aged 25 to 39 with primary liver carcinoma and hepatitis B virus infection. Specimen: liver tumor tissue from sampling region 2. The subset denotes: tumor region T2, inferior pole. The CDR3 here is CASSLGSQPQHL. As DNA, the CDR3 is TGTGCCAGCAGTTTAGGGAGTCAGCCCCAGCATCTT.